The table lists the clone carrying this T cell receptor beta chain with many counts. Its antigen is unknown. These data come from a study of response to subunit inactivated influenza vaccine. General study findings and limits: New T cells are recruited in small numbers by each seasonal influenza vaccination, according to the authors' suggestion.

TCRdb reanalysed the RT-PCR reads using MiXCR and keeps one entry per CDR3 protein. The sample shows 150,000 to 200,000 distinct CDR3 sequences, about 9% of them seen only once. Germline assignment: CDR1 DFQATT and CDR2 SNEGSKA (reference sequence). With 5 bases removed from V and 3 bases from J, the gap between germline ends came to 17 bases. The CDR3 has 14 amino acids. This chain uses TRBV20-1 with TRBJ2-7; D may correspond to TRBD1 or TRBD2 (6 bases each). Sample: non-naive T cells sorted from PBMCs, taken on the day of vaccination. The source is a man aged 50-60 years who received an inactivated influenza vaccine. CDR3: CSAPNVRGHYEQYF. CDR3 in DNA: TGCAGTGCTCCCAACGTCCGGGGGCACTACGAGCAGTACTTC.